Below, 26 T cell receptor beta chains from the same sample are listed, as sequenced in a study of shared clonotypes between healthy human individuals. Libraries were prepared by immunoSEQ multiplex PCR; TCRdb keeps only in-frame clonotypes and omits some of them. The table lists about 980,000 clones, more than 75% of them singletons. Sequencing input: memory CD4+ T cells sorted from blood. As for subset: CD45RA-negative fraction. The receptor source for this set is a man aged 18 to 35 in good health.

The V gene is TRBV7-2, the J gene TRBJ1-4; D perhaps matches TRBD1 (6 bases). The germline gives CDR1 SGHTA, CDR2 FQGNSA. This CDR3 contains 15 residues. Trimming stripped 5 bases from V and 4 bases from J, with 14 bases between. The CDR3 DNA reads as TGTGCCAGCAGCCTCGGACAGAAAATTAATGAAAAACTGTTTTTT. It encodes CASSLGQKINEKLFF.

The V and J genes are TRBV19 and TRBJ1-4, with a weak D call TRBD1 (5 bases). Per the germline V gene, CDR1 is LNHDA and CDR2 is SQIVND (reference sequence). The V and J ends lost 5 bases and 7 bases respectively, with 11 bases between them. This CDR3 is built from 13 residues. The CDR3 DNA reads as TGTGCCAGTAGTTCCAGGGCTGGTGAAAAACTGTTTTTT. This codes for CASSSRAGEKLFF.

This clone was recorded at least ten times. This chain uses TRBV7-9 with TRBJ1-1, with D maybe TRBD1 (5 bases). The germline gives CDR1 SEHNR, CDR2 FQNEAQ (reference sequence). The ends were cut back, 4 bases at V and 3 bases at J, with 15 bases in the middle. The CDR3 has 15 residues. CDR3 coding DNA: TGTGCCAGCAGCTCGTCGGGGCCCGGGGACACTGAAGCTTTCTTT. Amino acid sequence: CASSSSGPGDTEAFF.

V and J are TRBV6-5 and TRBJ1-5; 9 bases line up with TRBD1. The CDR3 extends over 15 amino acids. The germline V gene has CDR1 MNHEY and CDR2 SVGAGI. Trimming took 5 bases from V and 4 from J; bases not matched to a gene: 6. The CDR3 DNA follows: TGTGCCAGCAGTCGAGGGACAGGGAAGAATCAGCCCCAGCATTTT. Amino acids: CASSRGTGKNQPQHF.

The chain carries TRBV2 and TRBJ2-1; TRBD2 matches at 9 bases. The CDR3 has 16 amino acids. Germline V gene lookup returns CDR1 SNHLY and CDR2 FYNNEI. With 7 bases clipped from V and 7 bases from J, the junction kept 14 bases outside the gene matches. The CDR3 sequence is CASTLGTSPPWNEQFF. As DNA, the CDR3 is TGTGCCAGCACCCTAGGGACTAGCCCTCCGTGGAATGAGCAGTTCTTC.

V is TRBV7-9 and J is TRBJ2-1; 10 bases fit TRBD2. With 5 bases clipped from V and 2 bases from J, the junction kept 3 bases outside the gene matches. CDR3 length: 15 residues. The germline CDR1 and CDR2 sequences are SEHNR and FQNEAQ (reference sequence). CDR3 loop: CASSIGLAAYNEQFF. DNA of the CDR3: TGTGCCAGCAGCATCGGACTAGCGGCCTACAATGAGCAGTTCTTC.

The chain combines TRBV5-4 with TRBJ2-6; TRBD1 is a possible D gene (6 bases). V lost 6 bases, J lost 2 bases, and 12 bases lay in between. CDR1 SGHNT and CDR2 YYREEE come from the germline V gene (reference sequence). The CDR3 spans 15 residues. The CDR3 reads CASTKDSTGANVLTF. CDR3 sequence (DNA): TGTGCCAGCACCAAGGACAGTACTGGGGCCAACGTCCTGACTTTC.

The chain carries TRBV6-6 and TRBJ2-2; the D gene is possibly TRBD1 (5 bases). V gave up 5 bases and J gave up 5 bases, with 9 bases separating them. Germline V gene sequence: CDR1 MNHNY, CDR2 SVGAGI (reference sequence). The CDR3 is 13 amino acids. As DNA, the CDR3 is TGTGCCAGCAGTCAGCAGGGAACCGGGGAGCTGTTTTTT. Encoded protein: CASSQQGTGELFF.

The V call is TRBV16, the J call TRBJ1-1; no clear D. The CDR3 loop spans 15 amino acids. Germline V gives CDR1 KGHSY, CDR2 FQNENV. V lost 0 bases and J 11 bases, leaving 19 bases between the germline ends. CDR3 amino acids: CASSQSYTALAEAFF. The CDR3 DNA is TGTGCCAGCAGCCAATCATACACGGCCCTCGCGGAGGCTTTCTTT.

This chain uses TRBV5-4 with TRBJ2-3; 10 bases map to TRBD1. V dropped 4 bases and J dropped 0; count of bases not matched to a gene: 8. The germline CDR1 and CDR2 sequences are SGHNT and YYREEE (reference sequence). The length of the CDR3 is 17 residues. The CDR3 DNA is TGTGCCAGCAGCGGGGGACAGGGGAAGGGGAGCACAGATACGCAGTATTTT. Amino acid sequence: CASSGGQGKGSTDTQYF. Combining the CDR3 with reference TRBV5-4 and TRBJ2-3 gives the whole variable domain ETGVTQSPTHLIKTRGQQVTLRCSSQSGHNTVSWYQQALGQGPQFIFQYYREEENGRGNFPPRFSGLQFPNYSSELNVNALELDDSALYLCASSGGQGKGSTDTQYFGPGTRLTVL.

The chain has TRBV6-1 and TRBJ2-6; no clear D gene. Germline V gives CDR1 MNHNS, CDR2 SASEGT. This CDR3 has 15 residues. V was trimmed by 0 bases and J by 2 bases, leaving 5 bases between them. CDR3 sequence (DNA): TGTGCCAGCAGTGAAGCACGACCTGGGGCCAACGTCCTGACTTTC. This codes for CASSEARPGANVLTF.

The rearrangement joins TRBV29-1 to TRBJ2-7; no firm D call. The V and J ends lost 4 bases and 0 bases respectively, with 10 bases between them. The CDR3 length is 13 residues. Germline V lookup: CDR1 SQVTM, CDR2 ANQGSEA. This CDR3 is CSVGSESSYEQYF. The CDR3 nucleotides are TGCAGCGTTGGGTCAGAGAGCTCCTACGAGCAGTACTTC.

This clone was counted many times. In the same sample, other DNA sequences code for this CDR3. This chain links TRBV7-2 with TRBJ2-7; TRBD2 agrees at 7 bases. The CDR3 totals 14 residues. The V gene's germline CDR1 is SGHTA and CDR2 FQGNSA. V dropped 3 bases and J dropped 4; count of bases not matched to a gene: 6. In DNA form, the CDR3 reads TGTGCCAGCAGCTTTTCCGGGGGGTCTTACGAGCAGTACTTC. This encodes CASSFSGGSYEQYF.

In regard to this clone: The junction differs from germline at one of its ends, possibly a read error. This sequence joins TRBV7-3 and TRBJ1-4; TRBD1 matches 7 bases. The CDR3 sequence is 13 residues long. Germline CDR1 reads SGHTA; CDR2 reads FQGTGA. Written as DNA, the CDR3 is TGTGCCAGCAGCTTCCGGGTGGAAGACAGGGACCTTTTT. It is translated as CASSFRVEDRDLF.

This chain connects TRBV5-4 to TRBJ2-1; 8 bases are a match to TRBD2. The V segment lost 3 bases and the J segment 2 bases; nucleotides outside the gene matches: 4. The CDR3 contains 15 residues. Germline V gene data show CDR1 as SGHNT and CDR2 as YYREEE (reference sequence). This CDR3 reads CASSSGRGAYNEQFF. CDR3 sequence (DNA): TGTGCCAGCAGCTCGGGGCGGGGGGCCTACAATGAGCAGTTCTTC. Looking up the rest from reference TRBV5-4 and TRBJ2-1 gives the full variable domain: ETGVTQSPTHLIKTRGQQVTLRCSSQSGHNTVSWYQQALGQGPQFIFQYYREEENGRGNFPPRFSGLQFPNYSSELNVNALELDDSALYLCASSSGRGAYNEQFFGPGTRLTVL.

The rearrangement uses TRBV7-2 and TRBJ2-2; D remains ambiguous. V was shortened by 1 base and J by 5 bases, with 8 bases between the two germline ends. The germline CDR1 and CDR2 sequences are SGHTA and FQGNSA. The CDR3 has 14 amino acids. The CDR3 loop reads CASSLGLDTGELFF. In DNA form, the CDR3 reads TGTGCCAGCAGCTTAGGTTTGGATACCGGGGAGCTGTTTTTT.

The chain couples TRBV28 to TRBJ1-2; D is unclear. Germline assignment: CDR1 MDHEN and CDR2 SYDVKM. The CDR3 runs 13 residues. Trimming left V 3 bases short and J 3 bases short, with 8 bases between. CDR3 amino acids: CASSFSWDYGYTF. The CDR3 DNA reads TGTGCCAGCAGTTTTAGTTGGGACTATGGCTACACCTTC.

This clone was found once. The V and J genes are TRBV5-6 and TRBJ2-7, with 8 positions matching TRBD1. Germline CDR1 reads SGHDT; CDR2 reads YYEEEE. Losses at the gene ends were 2 bases for V and 0 bases for J; bases not matched to a gene: 4. The CDR3 is made up of 15 amino acids. In DNA form, the CDR3 reads TGTGCCAGCAGCTTCGACAGGGGACTCTCCTACGAGCAGTACTTC. Translated, it gives CASSFDRGLSYEQYF.

Comment on this clone: Different DNA sequences within this sample yield the same CDR3. The V gene is TRBV28, the J gene TRBJ2-7, with 7 bases aligning to TRBD2. The V gene end was trimmed by 3 bases and the J gene end by 1 base; junction bases not matched to a gene: 3. This CDR3 spans 14 amino acids. CDR1 is MDHEN, CDR2 SYDVKM, per germline. This CDR3 reads CASSLGGDSYEQYF. The DNA of the CDR3 is TGTGCCAGCAGTTTGGGGGGGGATTCCTACGAGCAGTACTTC.

V and J are TRBV18 and TRBJ1-5; 9 bases line up with TRBD1. V shed 6 bases and J 10 bases; nucleotides not matched to a gene: 19. CDR1 and CDR2 (germline): KGHSH, LQKENI. CDR3 size: 17 residues. CDR3 sequence reads: CASSLTGGIRLISPQHF. The CDR3 DNA sequence: TGTGCCAGCTCCCTGACAGGGGGAATCAGATTGATCAGCCCCCAGCATTTT.

The chain is built from TRBV2 and TRBJ2-2, with 12 bases matching TRBD2. Germline-derived CDR1 and CDR2 are SNHLY and FYNNEI. CDR3 size: 15 residues. The V and J ends lost 6 bases and 6 bases, in that order; junction bases with no gene match: 5. CDR3 protein: CASSVLAGGSGELFF. The DNA for the CDR3 is TGTGCCAGCAGCGTACTAGCGGGGGGATCCGGGGAGCTGTTTTTT.

With respect to this clone: The sample carries other DNA sequences with the same CDR3. The V call is TRBV6-5, the J call TRBJ2-2; D unresolved. The CDR3 extends over 11 amino acids. Germline-derived CDR1 and CDR2 are MNHEY and SVGAGI. Trimming took off 6 bases at V and 5 bases at J, with 4 bases between the two ends. CDR3 loop: CASRRTGELFF. CDR3 nucleotides: TGTGCCAGCAGAAGGACCGGGGAGCTGTTTTTT.

This clone was recorded only once. The chain recombines TRBV10-1 with TRBJ2-3, with 8 bases that match TRBD2. The CDR3 sequence is 15 residues long. Trimming at V came to 4 bases and at J to 5 bases, leaving 8 bases not matched to a gene. The germline V gene encodes CDR1 WNHNN and CDR2 SYGVQD (reference sequence). CDR3: CASSVQAGALDTQYF. As DNA, the CDR3 is TGCGCCAGCAGTGTTCAAGCGGGAGCTTTAGATACGCAGTATTTT.

At least ten counts were recorded for this clone. The rearrangement uses TRBV2 and TRBJ1-1; D perhaps matches TRBD1 (5 bases). Germline assignment: CDR1 SNHLY and CDR2 FYNNEI. This CDR3 contains 13 residues. V shed 2 bases and J shed 3 bases, with 7 bases lying between them. The CDR3 bases are TGTGCCAGCAGTGAATGGGGGTACACTGAAGCTTTCTTT. This sequence encodes CASSEWGYTEAFF.

The V and J genes are TRBV10-3 and TRBJ2-1; D not certain. The CDR3 has 16 residues. Germline CDR1 ENHRY, CDR2 SYGVKD. V lost 0 bases to trimming and J lost 7 bases, with 16 bases between them. CDR3 sequence reads: CAISESAPSIRNEQFF. CDR3 coding DNA: TGTGCCATCAGTGAGTCGGCCCCCTCAATCCGAAATGAGCAGTTCTTC.

CDR3 nucleotide sequence: TGTGCCAGCAGCCCGGGGACAAATGAGCAGTTCTTC. Translation: CASSPGTNEQFF. V usage is TRBV5-4 and J usage is TRBJ2-1; D might be TRBD1 (6 bases). Germline-derived CDR1 and CDR2 are SGHNT and YYREEE (reference sequence). CDR3 length equals 12 residues. V was trimmed by 4 bases and J by 7 bases, leaving 9 bases between them.